A single sample gave rise to the 27 T cell receptor beta chains below, sequenced in a study of vaccination and CD4 T cells after COVID-19. Their antigens are not known. Cultured CD4+ T-cell DNA underwent Oncomine TCR Beta short-read sequencing. TCRdb independently ran MiXCR on the PCR reads; one entry per CDR3 protein. The sample carries roughly 12,000 distinct CDR3 sequences, roughly 58% recorded once. Treatment in this sample: roughly ten-day PBMC culture with coronavirus spike peptide pools or control peptides (ViraFEST assay). The sample comprised CD4+ T cells from blood, cultured in vitro. These receptors were taken from a human donor who had recovered from COVID-19.

The chain carries TRBV20-1 and TRBJ1-5; 9 bases match TRBD1. The CDR3 sequence is 18 residues long. The J segment lost 3 bases and the V segment lost 1 base, leaving 13 bases of the junction unmatched. Germline V gene data show CDR1 as DFQATT and CDR2 as SNEGSKA (reference sequence). CDR3 coding DNA: TGCAGTGCTAGAGCGCGTTACAGGGGGCTTACATACAATCAGCCCCAGCATTTT. Amino acid sequence: CSARARYRGLTYNQPQHF.

This sequence joins TRBV7-2 and TRBJ2-2, with D unclear. V lost 5 bases and J 2 bases, leaving 15 bases between the germline ends. Germline lookup yields CDR1 SGHTA and CDR2 FQGNSA. The length of the CDR3 is 16 residues. CDR3 region: CASSLRRSPNTGELFF. The CDR3 DNA reads TGTGCCAGCAGCCTCAGGCGCAGTCCCAACACCGGGGAGCTGTTTTTT.

The rearrangement links TRBV6-4 to TRBJ1-4; 7 positions match TRBD1. Germline lookup yields CDR1 MRHNA and CDR2 SNTAGT. This CDR3 contains 13 residues. After removal of 7 bases from V and 6 bases from J, the junction contained 5 bases not matched to a gene. The CDR3 is CASTRGQDEKLFF. CDR3 DNA sequence: TGTGCCAGCACTAGGGGGCAAGATGAAAAACTGTTTTTT.

This clonotype was detected only once. The chain combines TRBV20-1 with TRBJ1-1; D uncertain. The V gene lost 7 bases and the J gene lost 5 bases, with 11 bases spanning the gap. The CDR3 is 11 amino acids. The germline CDR1 and CDR2 sequences are DFQATT and SNEGSKA (reference sequence). The CDR3 coding sequence is TGCAGTGTTCCCGGAGGGACTGAAGCTTTCTTT. The encoded protein is CSVPGGTEAFF.

V usage is TRBV20-1 and J usage is TRBJ2-3; D not resolved. The germline V gene encodes CDR1 DFQATT and CDR2 SNEGSKA (reference sequence). V shed 6 bases and J shed 5 bases, with 24 bases lying between them. This CDR3 comprises 16 residues. CDR3 sequence reads: CSARPSLPSTVDTQYF. The CDR3 coding sequence is TGCAGTGCCAGACCCTCGCTACCTTCGACGGTAGATACGCAGTATTTT.

V is TRBV7-2 and J is TRBJ2-2, with a tentative D call TRBD2 (5 bases). The CDR3 sequence is 15 residues long. The V and J ends lost 2 bases and 0 bases respectively, with 7 bases between them. Germline assignment: CDR1 SGHTA and CDR2 FQGNSA. CDR3 in amino acids: CASSLTSTNTGELFF. The DNA of the CDR3 is TGTGCCAGCAGCTTAACTAGTACGAACACCGGGGAGCTGTTTTTT.

This chain connects TRBV6-2 or TRBV6-3 to TRBJ2-6; D is ambiguous. The CDR3 spans 14 residues. The V gene's germline CDR1 is MNHEY and CDR2 SVGEGT. Between the trimmed V and J ends, which lost 2 bases and 0 bases, there was a span of 2 bases. CDR3 DNA sequence: TGTGCCAGCAGTTACAACTCTGGGGCCAACGTCCTGACTTTC. Protein sequence: CASSYNSGANVLTF.

The rearrangement joins TRBV5-4 to TRBJ2-7; 8 positions agree with TRBD2. The germline V gene encodes CDR1 SGHNT and CDR2 YYREEE (reference sequence). The CDR3 length is 18 residues. J lost 3 bases, V lost 1 base, and 15 bases had no gene match. CDR3 in amino acids: CASSLRSGRIWALYEQYF. As DNA, the CDR3 is TGTGCCAGCAGCTTGCGAAGCGGGAGAATCTGGGCCCTCTACGAGCAGTACTTC.

The chain recombines TRBV5-4 with TRBJ1-2; 12 bases agree with TRBD1. The J segment lost 6 bases and the V segment lost 4 bases, leaving 7 bases of the junction unmatched. There are 15 residues in the CDR3. Per germline, CDR1 SGHNT and CDR2 YYREEE (reference sequence). The CDR3 DNA is TGTGCCAGCAGCCCAGGGGGACAGGGGGCTGATGGCTACACCTTC. Its translation: CASSPGGQGADGYTF.

The J gene is TRBJ1-6, the V gene TRBV19; 7 bases fit TRBD1. Looked up from germline, CDR1 is LNHDA and CDR2 is SQIVND (reference sequence). This CDR3 comprises 16 residues. V was pared by 3 bases and J by 4 bases, with 6 bases of the junction left unmatched. The CDR3 sequence is CASSMPPGQYNSPLHF. CDR3 coding DNA: TGTGCCAGTAGTATGCCTCCGGGACAGTATAATTCACCCCTCCACTTT.

This clonotype was recorded a few times. The rearrangement uses TRBV30 and TRBJ1-5; D is perhaps TRBD1 (5 bases). Trimming removed 0 bases at V and 2 bases at J, with 14 bases between. The germline CDR1 and CDR2 sequences are GTSNPN and SVGIG (reference sequence). The CDR3 runs 16 residues. The CDR3 bases are TGTGCCTGGAGTGTACGAAAGAGCAGGGGCAATCAGCCCCAGCATTTT. It is translated as CAWSVRKSRGNQPQHF.

The V gene is TRBV20-1, the J gene TRBJ1-5, with D possibly matching TRBD1 (6 bases). This CDR3 region has 12 residues. Trimming pared 2 bases from V and 6 bases from J, leaving 8 bases between. Looked up from germline, CDR1 is DFQATT and CDR2 is SNEGSKA (reference sequence). The CDR3 nucleotides are TGCAGTGCTAGATTAGGGGGTCAGCCCCAGCATTTT. Translated: CSARLGGQPQHF.

This chain connects TRBV11-1 to TRBJ2-5; D gene uncertain. The length of the CDR3 is 14 residues. From germline, CDR1 is SGHAT and CDR2 FQDESV (reference sequence). V dropped 1 base and J dropped 2 bases, with 8 bases sitting between them. The CDR3 reads CASSLGGKQETQYF. The CDR3 DNA sequence: TGTGCCAGCAGCTTAGGTGGGAAACAAGAGACCCAGTACTTC.

This clonotype was detected a few times. The chain recombines TRBV6-1 with TRBJ2-7; perhaps TRBD2 as D (5 bases). V lost 2 bases and J lost 3, with 11 bases in between. This CDR3 spans 14 amino acids. Germline V lookup: CDR1 MNHNS, CDR2 SASEGT. In nucleotides, the CDR3 is TGTGCCAGCAGTGAATGGGGAGAGGTCTACGAGCAGTACTTC. Translation: CASSEWGEVYEQYF.

The J gene is TRBJ1-4, the V gene TRBV6-1; 10 positions agree with TRBD1. Germline CDR1 MNHNS, CDR2 SASEGT. The length of the CDR3 is 16 residues. The V segment lost 1 base and the J segment 8 bases; nucleotides outside the gene matches: 7. The CDR3 here is CASSEVDGTGEEKLFF. CDR3 DNA sequence: TGTGCCAGCAGTGAAGTTGATGGGACAGGGGAGGAAAAACTGTTTTTT.

This chain links TRBV19 with TRBJ2-7, with 14 bases that match TRBD2. The CDR3 totals 20 residues. CDR1 LNHDA and CDR2 SQIVND come from the germline V gene (reference sequence). The trim removed 9 bases at V and 4 bases at J, leaving 23 bases unmatched. CDR3 in DNA: TGTGCCAGCCTCCCAATGCGGGGACTAGCGGGAGAATTTGTGGCGTACGAGCAGTACTTC. Translated: CASLPMRGLAGEFVAYEQYF.

This sequence joins TRBV6-5 and TRBJ1-3, with a tentative D call TRBD1 (5 bases). V was trimmed by 2 bases and J by 4 bases, leaving 9 bases between them. CDR3 length equals 14 residues. Germline CDR1 is MNHEY and CDR2 is SVGAGI. The CDR3 loop is CASSYTGLGNTIYF. In nucleotides, the CDR3 is TGTGCCAGCAGTTACACGGGACTCGGAAACACCATATATTTT.

In DNA form, the CDR3 reads TGCAGTGCTAGAGATCAGCTCAGGGGGCTGGGTAATTCACCCCTCCACTTT. Encoded protein: CSARDQLRGLGNSPLHF. This chain uses TRBV20-1 with TRBJ1-6, with 8 bases identical to TRBD1. Trimming at V came to 0 bases and at J to 6 bases, leaving 10 bases not matched to a gene. This CDR3 is built from 17 residues. The V gene's germline CDR1 is DFQATT and CDR2 SNEGSKA (reference sequence).

The chain employs TRBV7-3 and TRBJ2-5; perhaps TRBD2 as D (5 bases). The ends were cut back, 1 base at V and 5 bases at J, with 14 bases in the middle. The V gene's germline CDR1 is SGHTA and CDR2 FQGTGA. This CDR3 is 15 amino acids long. The CDR3 region is CASSLMLGDGETQYF. In nucleotides, the CDR3 is TGTGCCAGCAGCTTAATGCTGGGAGATGGGGAGACCCAGTACTTC.

This clonotype has just a few counts. V usage is TRBV6-1 and J usage is TRBJ2-2; D gene ambiguous. Trimming took off 6 bases at V and 1 base at J, with 9 bases between the two ends. Per the germline V gene, CDR1 is MNHNS and CDR2 is SASEGT. The CDR3 length is 14 residues. The CDR3 reads CASSLWRNTGELFF. The CDR3 DNA is TGTGCCAGCAGCCTTTGGCGGAACACCGGGGAGCTGTTTTTT.

This clonotype qualifies as large. The chain employs TRBV5-1 and TRBJ2-5, with TRBD1 matching over 7 bases. Germline V CDR1 and CDR2: SGHRS, YFSETQ. The CDR3 spans 16 residues. V shed 1 base, J shed 1 base, and the junction held 7 bases outside the gene matches. DNA for the CDR3: TGCGCCAGCAGCTTGACTGAGGGACAGATCCAAGAGACCCAGTACTTC. It is translated as CASSLTEGQIQETQYF. Looking up the rest from reference TRBV5-1 and TRBJ2-5 gives the full variable domain: KAGVTQTPRYLIKTRGQQVTLSCSPISGHRSVSWYQQTPGQGLQFLFEYFSETQRNKGNFPGRFSGRQFSNSRSEMNVSTLELGDSALYLCASSLTEGQIQETQYFGPGTRLLVL.

This clonotype was counted between two and nine times. The V gene is TRBV20-1, the J gene TRBJ1-6, with a possible D match to TRBD1 (5 bases). This CDR3 has 14 amino acids. Germline CDR1 DFQATT, CDR2 SNEGSKA (reference sequence). The V and J ends lost 5 bases and 6 bases respectively, with 14 bases between them. For the CDR3, the DNA is TGCAGTGCTCCTACCGGGACTGGTAATTCACCCCTCCACTTT. Translating it yields CSAPTGTGNSPLHF.

The chain has TRBV20-1 and TRBJ2-3, with 10 bases aligning to TRBD2. The CDR3 runs 16 residues. The V and J ends lost 3 bases and 3 bases, in that order; junction bases with no gene match: 9. Per the germline V gene, CDR1 is DFQATT and CDR2 is SNEGSKA (reference sequence). Written as DNA, the CDR3 is TGCAGTGCTAGGAGGTTAGCGGGAGGAGAAACAGATACGCAGTATTTT. Protein product: CSARRLAGGETDTQYF.

This rearrangement joins TRBV19 to TRBJ2-3, with 9 bases identical to TRBD1. Trimming cost V 3 bases and J 4 bases; bases outside gene matches: 2. The CDR3 sequence is 14 residues long. The V gene's germline CDR1 is LNHDA and CDR2 SQIVND (reference sequence). The CDR3 loop is CASSMGQGADTQYF. In DNA form, the CDR3 reads TGTGCCAGTAGTATGGGACAGGGCGCAGATACGCAGTATTTT.

This clonotype has only a few counts. The gene calls are TRBV15 and TRBJ2-4; 7 nucleotides line up with TRBD2. CDR1 is LNHNV and CDR2 is YYDKDF in the germline V gene (reference sequence). The ends lost 5 bases at V and 8 bases at J; junction bases unmatched: 6. CDR3 length: 13 amino acids. This CDR3 reads CATSFEGRDIQYF. DNA of the CDR3: TGTGCCACCAGCTTCGAGGGGAGGGACATTCAGTACTTC.

The chain employs TRBV7-2 and TRBJ2-3; possibly TRBD2 for D (5 bases). Per germline, CDR1 SGHTA and CDR2 FQGNSA. The V end was cut by 6 bases, the J end by 2 bases, with 12 bases between. The CDR3 is made up of 14 amino acids. The CDR3 DNA reads as TGTGCCAGCAGGGAGGCCGTAGTCACAGATACGCAGTATTTT. The encoded protein is CASREAVVTDTQYF. Based on the CDR3 plus reference TRBV7-2 and TRBJ2-3, the full variable domain is GAGVSQSPSNKVTEKGKDVELRCDPISGHTALYWYRQSLGQGLEFLIYFQGNSAPDKSGLPSDRFSAERTGGSVSTLTIQRTQQEDSAVYLCASREAVVTDTQYFGPGTRLTVL.

V gene TRBV7-9 combines with J gene TRBJ2-2, with D maybe TRBD2 (5 bases). The germline V gene encodes CDR1 SEHNR and CDR2 FQNEAQ (reference sequence). The CDR3 contains 14 residues. The V and J ends lost 2 bases and 4 bases respectively, with 8 bases between them. The CDR3 reads CASSLLASTGELFF. CDR3 sequence (DNA): TGTGCCAGCAGCTTACTAGCTAGCACCGGGGAGCTGTTTTTT.